Given below is one T cell receptor (beta chain) in context. The antigen is not known. CDR3 length equals 15 residues. The study made its TRB cDNA libraries by 5' RACE, adding UMI labels. Reanalyzing the 5' RACE reads, TCRdb keeps one entry per CDR3 protein, without DNA. This table holds 140,000 to 150,000 distinct CDR3 sequences. The sample originates from a study of CXCR3-negative and CXCR3-positive naive CD8 T cells. At the level of the study: TRB reads totalled about 135 million, about 1.5 +/- 0.3 million per library. Findings of the study overall: The study found that naive CXCR3-negative and CXCR3-positive cells shared TRBV-TRBJ usage, while memory cells differed. Compared with CXCR3-negative naive cells, CXCR3-positive naive cells showed more hydrophobic TRB CDR3s.

In triplicate, each CD8+ T cell subset was sorted at some 300,000 cells per replicate. By phenotype, naive CD8+ T cells were CD45RO-CCR7+CD27+CD95-. This clonotype was sampled from a human donor in good health. Some clones in this sample may be carry-over from other donors' samples. Sequenced: naive CXCR3+ CD8+ T cells from blood. Subset described: CD45RO-CCR7+CD27+CD95- naive CD8+ T cells expressing CXCR3 (TNR3+). This chain connects TRBV12-3 or TRBV12-4 to TRBJ1-2; TCRdb's D gene call, TRBD1, goes unchecked for lack of DNA. CDR3 protein: CASSPRTGVDYGYTF.